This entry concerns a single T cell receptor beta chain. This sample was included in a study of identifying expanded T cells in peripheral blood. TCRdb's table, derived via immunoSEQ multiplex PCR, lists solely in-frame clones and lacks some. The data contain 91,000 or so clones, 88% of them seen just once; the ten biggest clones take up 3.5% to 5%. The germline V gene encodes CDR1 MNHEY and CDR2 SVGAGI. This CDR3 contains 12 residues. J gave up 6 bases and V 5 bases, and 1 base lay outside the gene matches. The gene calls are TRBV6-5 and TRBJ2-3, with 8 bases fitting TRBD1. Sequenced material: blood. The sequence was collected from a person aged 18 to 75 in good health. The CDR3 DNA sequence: TGTGCCAGCAGTCGACAGGGGGATACGCAGTATTTT. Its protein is CASSRQGDTQYF.